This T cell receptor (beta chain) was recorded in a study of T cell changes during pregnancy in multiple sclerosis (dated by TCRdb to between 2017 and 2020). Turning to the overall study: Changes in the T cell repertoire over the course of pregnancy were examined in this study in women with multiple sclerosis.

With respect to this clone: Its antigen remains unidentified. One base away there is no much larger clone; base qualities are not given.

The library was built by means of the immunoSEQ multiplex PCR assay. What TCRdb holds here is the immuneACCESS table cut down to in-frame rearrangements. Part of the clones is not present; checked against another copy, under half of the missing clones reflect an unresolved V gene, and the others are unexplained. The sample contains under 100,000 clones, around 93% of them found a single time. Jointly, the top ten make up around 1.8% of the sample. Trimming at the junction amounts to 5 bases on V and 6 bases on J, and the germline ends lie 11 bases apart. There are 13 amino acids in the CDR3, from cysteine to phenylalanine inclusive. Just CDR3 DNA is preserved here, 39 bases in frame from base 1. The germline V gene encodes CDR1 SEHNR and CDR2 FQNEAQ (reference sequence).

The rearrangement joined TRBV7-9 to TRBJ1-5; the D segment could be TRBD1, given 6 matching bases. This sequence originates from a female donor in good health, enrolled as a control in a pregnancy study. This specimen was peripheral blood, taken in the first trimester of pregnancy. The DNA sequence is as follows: TGTGCCAGCAGCCAACAGGGTGGTCAGCCCCAGCATTTT. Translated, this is CASSQQGGQPQHF.